These T cell receptor beta chains were read from a single sample in a study of cytomegalovirus exposure and HLA in healthy donors. Sequenced by immunoSEQ multiplex PCR; TCRdb stores in-frame clones only, minus some. The sample records 100,000 to 150,000 clones, about 83% being singletons. Source material: PBMCs. The receptor set was obtained from a girl aged 2-10 years in good health and CMV-seronegative. The CDR3 runs from the conserved cysteine through the conserved F or W. The order of the fields is D gene, J gene, clone size, CDR3 length, V gene, CDR3 DNA, CDR3 protein. The D gene is left open where the match is weak. Some rows mark clone size as missing; the rest say once, few, many or name a class of expanded clone.

-,TRBJ2-1,-,17,TRBV4-3,TGCGCCAGCAGCCAAGATCGAGGAACTAGTGGTTACAATGAGCAGTTCTTC,CASSQDRGTSGYNEQFF
TRBD1,TRBJ2-7,once,14,TRBV5-1,TGCGCCAGCAGCTCTTCTGGGACAGCCTACGAGCAGTACTTC,CASSSSGTAYEQYF
TRBD1,TRBJ2-5,-,13,TRBV9,TGTGCCAGCAGCGTTTCTTCTGAGGGGGCGGTACACTTC,CASSVSSEGAVHF
TRBD1,TRBJ1-1,-,14,TRBV5-1,TGCGCCAGCAGCTCCACACAGGGGGCGACTGAAGCTTTCTTT,CASSSTQGATEAFF
-,TRBJ1-1,few,13,TRBV10-3,TGTGCCAACTCCGACAGCTTGAACACTGAAGCTTTCTTT,CANSDSLNTEAFF
-,TRBJ1-5,-,15,TRBV30,TGTGCCTGGAGTACAGGGACGGCGGGCAATCAGCCCCAGCATTTT,CAWSTGTAGNQPQHF
TRBD1,TRBJ1-2,once,14,TRBV30,TGTGCCTGGAGGTCCCGTCAGGGGGCGACGGGCTACACCTTC,CAWRSRQGATGYTF
-,TRBJ2-7,-,17,TRBV7-6,TGTGCCAGCAGCTCGAGCCGGGGGAGCGGATCATACTACGAGCAGTACTTC,CASSSSRGSGSYYEQYF
TRBD1,TRBJ2-7,-,14,TRBV19,TGTGCCAGTAGCCCGGACAGGGGGTGGGGAGAGCAGTACTTC,CASSPDRGWGEQYF
TRBD1,TRBJ1-4,few,15,TRBV2,TGTGCCAGCAGTGGGGGGGACAGTTCTAATGAAAAACTGTTTTTT,CASSGGDSSNEKLFF
-,TRBJ2-7,few,17,TRBV14,TGTGCCAGCAGCGCAATCACAGGCGAACAGGCCACCTACGAGCAGTACTTC,CASSAITGEQATYEQYF
TRBD1,TRBJ1-2,-,15,TRBV19,TGTGCCAGTAGTATCACCACAGGGGGCTACTATGGCTACACCTTC,CASSITTGGYYGYTF
-,TRBJ1-1,few,13,TRBV7-3,TGTGCCAGCAGCTTATCAGAGAACACTGAAGCTTTCTTT,CASSLSENTEAFF
TRBD2,TRBJ2-1,-,15,TRBV11-1,TGTGCCAGCAGCGTTAGCGGGGGAGTGTACAATGAGCAGTTCTTC,CASSVSGGVYNEQFF
TRBD1,TRBJ2-1,once,14,TRBV5-4,TGTGCCAGCAGCCAGACAGGGGTCTACAATGAGCAGTTCTTC,CASSQTGVYNEQFF
TRBD1,TRBJ1-2,-,18,TRBV28,TGTGCCAGCAGTTTTTTGGGGACGGGACAGAACCTCGACTATGGCTACACCTTC,CASSFLGTGQNLDYGYTF
-,TRBJ1-5,-,13,TRBV6-5,TGTGCCAGCAGTGGGAGCCTCAATCAGCCCCAGCATTTT,CASSGSLNQPQHF
-,TRBJ2-5,-,13,TRBV7-2,TGTGCCAGCAGCTTAGGGCCGCGGGGGACCCAGTACTTC,CASSLGPRGTQYF
-,TRBJ1-2,-,15,TRBV10-3,TGTGCCATCAGTGGGGGCCGGGGGGAACGTAGTGGCTACACCTTC,CAISGGRGERSGYTF
-,TRBJ2-7,-,14,TRBV19,TGTGCCAGTAGTATCAGGGCCAGCTCCTACGAGCAGTACTTC,CASSIRASSYEQYF
TRBD1,TRBJ2-4,once,14,TRBV27,TGTGCCAGCAGTTTACCGGGACAGGGGGACATTCAGTACTTC,CASSLPGQGDIQYF
TRBD1,TRBJ1-3,-,16,TRBV28,TGTGCCAGCAGTCCGGTCGGACAGGGGTTGGGAAACACCATATATTTT,CASSPVGQGLGNTIYF
-,TRBJ1-1,-,14,TRBV23-1,TGCGCCAGCAGTCAATCCATCCTGAACACTGAAGCTTTCTTT,CASSQSILNTEAFF
-,TRBJ1-2,-,13,TRBV27,TGTGCCAGCAGTTTCCGGGGGAACTATGGCTACACCTTC,CASSFRGNYGYTF
TRBD1,TRBJ2-4,-,16,TRBV4-2,TGTGCCAGCAGCCAAGTTGGCAGGGGGGCCAAAAACATTCAGTACTTC,CASSQVGRGAKNIQYF
TRBD1,TRBJ1-5,-,15,TRBV19,TGTGCCAGTAGTATCGCCAGGGGGAGCAATCAGCCCCAGCATTTT,CASSIARGSNQPQHF
-,TRBJ2-5,-,16,TRBV6-5,TGTGCCAGCAGTTACTCGTTTGGGGGGATCTCGGAGACCCAGTACTTC,CASSYSFGGISETQYF
-,TRBJ2-1,-,13,TRBV7-3,TGTGCCAGCAGCGAATACAGGAACAATGAGCAGTTCTTC,CASSEYRNNEQFF
TRBD1,TRBJ1-2,-,14,TRBV15,TGTGCCACCAGCAGAGACAGGGGGAGGCATGGCTACACCTTC,CATSRDRGRHGYTF
-,TRBJ2-1,-,15,TRBV4-3,TGCGCCAGCAGCCAAGATTTTTCAGGGAACAATGAGCAGTTCTTC,CASSQDFSGNNEQFF
TRBD2,TRBJ2-3,few,15,TRBV5-6,TGTGCCAGCAGCCAAGCGGGGACTAGCACAGATACGCAGTATTTT,CASSQAGTSTDTQYF